This TCR beta chain was sequenced during a study of T cell responses to AZD1222 COVID-19 vaccine. Some second doses came at about 4 weeks and others at about 12 weeks; these were pooled. CDR3 length: 18 residues. The germline gives CDR1 MNHEY, CDR2 SMNVEV (reference sequence). Germline trimming cut 3 bases from V and 0 bases from J; bases unmatched to any gene: 11. TCRdb keeps only in-frame clones here, not all; method: immunoSEQ multiplex PCR. The data show approximately 150,000 clones, just over 90% seen once. The sample in question was peripheral blood, obtained 28 days after the second AZD1222 dose. The origin of this receptor is an adult who received the AZD1222 COVID-19 vaccine. The V gene is TRBV27, the J gene TRBJ2-1, with 7 bases lining up with TRBD2. The CDR3 reads CASSFLSPSGVSYNEQFF. DNA of the CDR3: TGTGCCAGCAGTTTCCTAAGCCCAAGCGGGGTCTCCTACAATGAGCAGTTCTTC.